This T cell receptor (beta chain) is from a study of T cell repertoires in cytomegalovirus infection. Study context: The study used recently identified HLA-C-restricted and well-studied HLA-B-restricted CMV epitopes. In public TCR beta signatures, there were indications of both CMV infection and matching HLA type.

TCRdb reprocessed the reads via MiXCR and lists one record per CDR3 protein. The sample shows roughly 180,000 distinct CDR3 sequences, less than 25% of them seen only once. This clonotype was observed at least ten times. The antigen is not known. General study points: Cumulated frequencies of public TCR beta families served to identify carriers of CMV plus the relevant HLA. HLA-C-restricted CMV clonotypes gave the most frequent clonotype in two of eight donors.

After removal of 4 bases from V and 5 bases from J, the junction contained 7 bases not matched to a gene. The CDR3 runs to 14 residues. The germline CDR1 and CDR2 sequences are SGHTA and FQGNSA. This sequence originates from a human donor in good health (CMV status not recorded). Some clones in this sample may be carry-over from other donors' samples. The chain couples TRBV7-2 to TRBJ1-1, with TRBD1 identical over 7 bases. Source: CD8+ T cells from cultured PBMCs, taken from culture after CMV antigen stimulation. CDR3 in DNA: TGTGCCAGCAGCTCAACCGGGACAGATACTGAAGCTTTCTTT. Amino acid sequence: CASSSTGTDTEAFF.